These 23 T cell receptor beta chains were sequenced from one sample in a study of identical twins. TCRdb used MiXCR to reprocess the 5' RACE reads, holding one entry per CDR3 protein. The table lists about 220,000 distinct CDR3 sequences, about 7.5% of them singletons. This same sample was also part of a study on yellow fever vaccine responses in identical twins.

Specimen: memory (CD45RO+) T cells sorted from blood. The receptors stem from a woman aged 18-30 years in good health.

The V and J genes are TRBV12-3 or TRBV12-4 and TRBJ1-2; 7 nucleotides match TRBD1. V dropped 5 bases and J dropped 0; count of bases not matched to a gene: 6. CDR3 length: 15 amino acids. CDR3 in DNA: TGTGCCAGCAGTCTAGGACAGGAGTCTAACTATGGCTACACCTTC. The encoded protein is CASSLGQESNYGYTF.

This clonotype has just a few counts. The chain couples TRBV6-5 to TRBJ2-5, with D hard to call. CDR1 is MNHEY, CDR2 SVGAGI, per germline. This CDR3 region has 11 residues. The V and J ends lost 1 base and 7 bases respectively, with 4 bases between them. The CDR3 loop reads CASSYFGTQYF. Written as DNA, the CDR3 is TGTGCCAGCAGTTACTTCGGGACCCAGTACTTC.

This clonotype was seen more than once but under ten times. V gene TRBV20-1 combines with J gene TRBJ2-1, with 12 positions matching TRBD2. The CDR3 runs 14 residues. Germline values: CDR1 DFQATT, CDR2 SNEGSKA (reference sequence). With V trimmed by 3 bases and J by 10 bases, 7 bases remained unmatched. CDR3 coding DNA: TGCAGTGCTAGCCGGACTAGCGGGGTTTTGGAGCAGTTCTTC. It codes for CSASRTSGVLEQFF.

In this sample, this clonotype turned up a few times. V usage is TRBV6-2 or TRBV6-3 and J usage is TRBJ1-6; 7 bases are shared with TRBD1. The CDR3 is 11 amino acids. Germline V gives CDR1 MNHEY, CDR2 SVGEGT. Unmatched junction bases numbered 2, after V lost 4 bases and J lost 14 bases. The CDR3 reads CASSSDRTLHF. The CDR3 bases are TGTGCCAGCAGTTCGGACAGGACCCTCCACTTT.

In its sample, this clonotype was seen many times. This chain joins TRBV2 and TRBJ2-3; 7 bases match TRBD2. The V segment lost 6 bases and the J segment 0 bases; nucleotides outside the gene matches: 9. The CDR3 is 16 amino acids. CDR1 is SNHLY, CDR2 FYNNEI, per germline. CDR3 sequence: CASRNPGLSSTDTQYF. The DNA of the CDR3 is TGTGCCAGCAGAAATCCGGGACTATCCAGCACAGATACGCAGTATTTT. Full variable domain (remainder filled in from reference TRBV2 and TRBJ2-3): EPEVTQTPSHQVTQMGQEVILRCVPISNHLYFYWYRQILGQKVEFLVSFYNNEISEKSEIFDDQFSVERPDGSNFTLKIRSTKLEDSAMYFCASRNPGLSSTDTQYFGPGTRLTVL.

This clonotype was observed a handful of times. The genes are TRBV20-1 and TRBJ2-3; 8 bases agree with TRBD1. There are 17 residues in the CDR3. V lost 6 bases and J lost 2; bases outside the gene matches: 16. The V gene's germline CDR1 is DFQATT and CDR2 SNEGSKA (reference sequence). CDR3 amino acids: CSALPLTGTGATDTQYF. CDR3 coding DNA: TGCAGTGCCCTCCCGTTAACCGGGACAGGTGCCACAGATACGCAGTATTTT.

The chain carries TRBV28 and TRBJ2-1, with a possible D match to TRBD2 (5 bases). Germline lookup yields CDR1 MDHEN and CDR2 SYDVKM. CDR3 length equals 14 residues. V was pared by 3 bases and J by 11 bases, with 17 bases between. The CDR3 loop reads CASSFDAGKGKQFF. CDR3 in DNA: TGTGCCAGCAGTTTTGATGCGGGTAAGGGAAAGCAGTTCTTC. Full variable domain (rest looked up from reference TRBV28 and TRBJ2-1): DVKVTQSSRYLVKRTGEKVFLECVQDMDHENMFWYRQDPGLGLRLIYFSYDVKMKEKGDIPEGYSVSREKKERFSLILESASTNQTSMYLCASSFDAGKGKQFFGPGTRLTVL.

This clonotype was seen repeatedly, ten times or more. The rearrangement joins TRBV20-1 to TRBJ2-1, with 12 nucleotides matching TRBD2. The germline CDR1 and CDR2 sequences are DFQATT and SNEGSKA (reference sequence). CDR3 length: 21 residues. J gave up 7 bases and V 0 bases, and 22 bases lay outside the gene matches. CDR3 sequence reads: CSARDPGLASGRAGERNEQFF. In DNA form, the CDR3 reads TGCAGTGCTAGAGATCCGGGCTTAGCTAGCGGGAGGGCCGGGGAGCGAAATGAGCAGTTCTTC.

This clonotype was detected only a few times. This chain joins TRBV7-3 and TRBJ1-1; no clear D gene. Germline-derived CDR1 and CDR2 are SGHTA and FQGTGA. The CDR3 contains 13 residues. Trimming took off 5 bases at V and 0 bases at J, with 7 bases between the two ends. The CDR3 protein is CASSLRMNTEAFF. For the CDR3, the DNA is TGTGCCAGCAGCCTCCGGATGAACACTGAAGCTTTCTTT.

In this sample, this clonotype turned up a few times. The chain has TRBV6-5 and TRBJ2-7; D may be TRBD1 (6 bases). Germline V gene data show CDR1 as MNHEY and CDR2 as SVGAGI. V was cut by 0 bases and J by 0 bases, with 18 bases left in between. The CDR3 totals 18 residues. The CDR3 DNA is TGTGCCAGCAGTTACTCGAAGATAAGCCAGGGGCCCTCCTACGAGCAGTACTTC. This translates into CASSYSKISQGPSYEQYF.

This clonotype was detected only once. The chain couples TRBV9 to TRBJ2-3; possibly TRBD2 for D (6 bases). Trimming cost V 0 bases and J 7 bases, with 9 bases left between them. The CDR3 loop spans 13 amino acids. Germline CDR1 is SGDLS and CDR2 is YYNGEE. CDR3 nucleotide sequence: TGTGCCAGCAGCGTAGGCGGGGTCCATACGCAGTATTTT. It specifies CASSVGGVHTQYF. The full variable domain, in which reference TRBV9 and TRBJ2-3 provide the parts outside the CDR3, is DSGVTQTPKHLITATGQRVTLRCSPRSGDLSVYWYQQSLDQGLQFLIQYYNGEERAKGNILERFSAQQFPDLHSELNLSSLELGDSALYFCASSVGGVHTQYFGPGTRLTVL.

The CDR3 reads CASSPPTDEQYF. CDR3 nucleotide sequence: TGCGCCAGCAGCCCCCCGACGGACGAGCAGTACTTC. This chain links TRBV5-1 with TRBJ2-7; D is undetermined. V was cut by 4 bases and J by 5 bases, with 10 bases left in between. Per the germline V gene, CDR1 is SGHRS and CDR2 is YFSETQ. This CDR3 contains 12 residues.

This clonotype turned up a few times. The V call is TRBV20-1, the J call TRBJ2-7; 9 positions agree with TRBD2. CDR3 length: 13 amino acids. Trimming removed 4 bases from V and 9 bases from J; junction bases left unmatched: 10. Germline V gene lookup returns CDR1 DFQATT and CDR2 SNEGSKA (reference sequence). The DNA for the CDR3 is TGCAGTGCTACCCTGGTTGGCGGGGGGGGGCAGTACTTC. This encodes CSATLVGGGGQYF.

This clonotype was observed many times. The chain combines TRBV3-1 with TRBJ2-7; 8 bases align to TRBD1. Trimming took 3 bases from V and 1 from J; bases not matched to a gene: 11. The V gene's germline CDR1 is LGHDT and CDR2 YNNKEL (reference sequence). The CDR3 runs 17 residues. The chain's CDR3 is CASSHTSRGLGSYEQYF. The DNA of the CDR3 is TGTGCCAGCAGCCATACAAGCAGGGGGCTCGGGTCCTACGAGCAGTACTTC.

Remarks on this clonotype: A much bigger clone sits one base away, suggesting this may be a read error. The chain uses TRBV12-5 and TRBJ2-1; TRBD1 might be the D (6 bases). The CDR3 covers 19 residues. V shed 0 bases and J shed 0 bases, with 18 bases lying between them. CDR1 and CDR2 (germline): LGHNT, FRNRAP. The CDR3 DNA is TGTGCTAGTGGTTTGGTACTCCCCTTAACGGACAGCTCCTACAATGAGCAGTTCTTC. As protein: CASGLVLPLTDSSYNEQFF.

The chain combines TRBV9 with TRBJ2-3; D is undetermined. This CDR3 comprises 14 residues. Trimming left V 1 base short and J 10 bases short, with 16 bases between. Germline loops: CDR1 SGDLS, CDR2 YYNGEE. The CDR3 coding sequence is TGTGCCAGCAGCGTATCAGAGAGTTTGACGGCGCAGTATTTT. It yields the protein CASSVSESLTAQYF.

This clonotype was detected ten times or more. The V call is TRBV20-1, the J call TRBJ2-3; D is unresolved. Trimming pared 4 bases from V and 0 bases from J, leaving 11 bases between. The CDR3 is 14 amino acids. Germline CDR1 is DFQATT and CDR2 is SNEGSKA (reference sequence). Here the CDR3 reads CSANYEDSTDTQYF. For the CDR3, the DNA is TGCAGTGCTAACTACGAGGACAGCACAGATACGCAGTATTTT.

In this sample, this clonotype turned up many times. The chain combines TRBV29-1 with TRBJ2-5, with D unresolved. CDR1 and CDR2 from the germline V gene are SQVTM and ANQGSEA. The CDR3 sequence is 12 residues long. V was pared by 3 bases and J by 4 bases, with 9 bases between. CDR3 amino acids: CSVDSGGETQYF. CDR3 nucleotide sequence: TGCAGCGTTGATTCAGGCGGAGAGACCCAGTACTTC.

This clonotype was detected only a few times. V usage is TRBV7-2 and J usage is TRBJ2-1, with D possibly matching TRBD1 (5 bases). The CDR3 contains 14 residues. CDR1 and CDR2 (germline): SGHTA, FQGNSA. Trimming stripped 1 base from V and 5 bases from J, with 9 bases between. The CDR3 is CASSLDRSDNEQFF. The CDR3 DNA reads TGTGCCAGCAGCTTAGACAGGAGTGACAATGAGCAGTTCTTC. Together with reference TRBV7-2 and TRBJ2-1, the CDR3 gives the full variable domain: GAGVSQSPSNKVTEKGKDVELRCDPISGHTALYWYRQSLGQGLEFLIYFQGNSAPDKSGLPSDRFSAERTGGSVSTLTIQRTQQEDSAVYLCASSLDRSDNEQFFGPGTRLTVL.

This clonotype was picked up many times. The chain links TRBV5-1 to TRBJ2-1; the D gene is possibly TRBD2 (5 bases). The CDR3 totals 14 residues. V shed 2 bases and J shed 5 bases, with 11 bases lying between them. CDR1 is SGHRS, CDR2 YFSETQ, per germline. For the CDR3, the DNA is TGCGCCAGCAGCTTAAGGGCTAGCCACAATGAGCAGTTCTTC. Residues: CASSLRASHNEQFF.

This clonotype was counted between two and nine times. The V call is TRBV28, the J call TRBJ2-3; a weak D match, TRBD2 (6 bases). The CDR3 has 15 amino acids. V lost 3 bases and J 1 base, leaving 11 bases between the germline ends. Germline CDR1 is MDHEN and CDR2 is SYDVKM. The CDR3 protein is CASSLGRRGTDTQYF. For the CDR3, the DNA is TGTGCCAGCAGTTTGGGGAGGCGCGGCACAGATACGCAGTATTTT.

This clonotype turned up a few times. The chain combines TRBV4-2 with TRBJ1-2, with D possibly matching TRBD1 (6 bases). V lost 0 bases and J 10 bases, leaving 15 bases between the germline ends. Germline V gene sequence: CDR1 LGHNA, CDR2 YNFKEQ. The CDR3 sequence is 14 residues long. The CDR3 spells CASSQEIQGNLYTF. Written as DNA, the CDR3 is TGTGCCAGCAGCCAAGAGATACAGGGCAACCTCTACACCTTC.

This clonotype was seen at least ten times. The chain joins TRBV3-1 to TRBJ2-2; no definite D call. The V and J ends lost 1 base and 2 bases respectively, with 2 bases between them. The CDR3 sequence is 13 residues long. Looked up from germline, CDR1 is LGHDT and CDR2 is YNNKEL (reference sequence). CDR3 sequence (DNA): TGTGCCAGCAGCCAAGCCAACACCGGGGAGCTGTTTTTT. It translates to CASSQANTGELFF.